This T cell receptor (beta chain) was profiled in a study of T cell repertoires in cytomegalovirus infection. Whole-study findings and limits: CMV-specific TCR beta clonotypes restricted by HLA-C dominated the ex vivo response. Cumulated frequencies of public TCR beta families served to identify carriers of CMV plus the relevant HLA.

Regarding this clonotype: Its antigen remains unknown.

TCRdb passed the reads through MiXCR, listing each CDR3 protein once. The sample lists hundreds of thousands of distinct CDR3 sequences, 25% to 40% seen once, with roughly an eighth in the top ten. This CDR3 contains 18 residues. The V and J ends lost 7 bases and 0 bases, in that order; junction bases with no gene match: 15. The germline V gene encodes CDR1 SQVTM and CDR2 ANQGSEA. The material sequenced was cultured CD8+ T cells from PBMCs, taken from culture after CMV antigen stimulation. This sequence was found in a human donor in good health (CMV status not recorded). Some clones in this sample may be carry-over from other donors' samples. V usage is TRBV29-1 and J usage is TRBJ1-2, with TRBD1 identical over 12 bases. The CDR3 reads CSAFLPPGQGASNYGYTF. In nucleotides, the CDR3 is TGCAGCGCCTTCCTACCACCGGGACAGGGGGCCTCTAACTATGGCTACACCTTC. The full variable domain, in which reference TRBV29-1 and TRBJ1-2 provide the parts outside the CDR3, is SAVISQKPSRDICQRGTSLTIQCQVDSQVTMMFWYRQQPGQSLTLIATANQGSEATYESGFVIDKFPISRPNLTFSTLTVSNMSPEDSSIYLCSAFLPPGQGASNYGYTFGSGTRLTVV.